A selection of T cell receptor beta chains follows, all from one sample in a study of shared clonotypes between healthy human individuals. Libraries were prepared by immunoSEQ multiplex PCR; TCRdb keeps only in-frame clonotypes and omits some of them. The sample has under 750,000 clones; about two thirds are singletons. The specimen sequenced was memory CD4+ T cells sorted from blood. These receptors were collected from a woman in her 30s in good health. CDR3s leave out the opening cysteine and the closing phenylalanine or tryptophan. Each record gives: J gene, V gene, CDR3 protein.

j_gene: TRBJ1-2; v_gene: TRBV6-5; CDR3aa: ASRPDIARLYGYT
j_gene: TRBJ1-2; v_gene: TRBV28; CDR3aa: ASTSQGSYGYT
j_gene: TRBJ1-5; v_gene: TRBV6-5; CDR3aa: ASSAGQGAVQPQH
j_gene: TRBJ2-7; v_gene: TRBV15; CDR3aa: ATSRDFYEQY
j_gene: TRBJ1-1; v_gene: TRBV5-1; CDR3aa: ASSSGGSTEAF
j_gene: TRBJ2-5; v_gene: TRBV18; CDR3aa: ASSQGTSGRILTQY
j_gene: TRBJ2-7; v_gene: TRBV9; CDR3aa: ASSPDPTPRYEQY
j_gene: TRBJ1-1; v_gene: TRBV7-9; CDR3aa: ASSLVVGGSTEAF
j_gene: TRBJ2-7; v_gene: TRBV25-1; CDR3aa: ASSDWRRGVLSYEQY
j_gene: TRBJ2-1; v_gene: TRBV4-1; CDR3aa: ASSTQGQASNEQF
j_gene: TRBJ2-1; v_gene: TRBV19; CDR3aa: ASSSSSGLNEQF
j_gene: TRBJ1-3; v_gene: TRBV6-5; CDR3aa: ASTQQENSGNTIY
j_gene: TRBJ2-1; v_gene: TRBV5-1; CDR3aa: ASSLAAGGSEGEQF
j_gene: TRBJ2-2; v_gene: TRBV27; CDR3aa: ASSPYRGRSGELF
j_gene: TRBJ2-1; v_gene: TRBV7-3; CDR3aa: ASSFYQDEQF
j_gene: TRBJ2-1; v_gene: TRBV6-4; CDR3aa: ASSLLWSGGVGGHNEQF
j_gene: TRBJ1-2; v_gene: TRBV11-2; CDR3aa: ASSFMGGGDGYT
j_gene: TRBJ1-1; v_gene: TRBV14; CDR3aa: ASSDAGGSTEAF
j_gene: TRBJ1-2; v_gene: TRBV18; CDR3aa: ASSPIRDMMGYGYT
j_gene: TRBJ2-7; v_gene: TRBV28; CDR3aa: ASKWGQGALEQY
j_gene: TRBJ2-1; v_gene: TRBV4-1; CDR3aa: ASSQVGTSGKAEQF
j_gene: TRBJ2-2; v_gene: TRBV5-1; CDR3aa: ASSFGLADTGELF
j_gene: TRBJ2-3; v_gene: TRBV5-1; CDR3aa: ASSMGTGTDTQY
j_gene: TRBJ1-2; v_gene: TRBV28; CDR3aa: ASSLWGRGGYT
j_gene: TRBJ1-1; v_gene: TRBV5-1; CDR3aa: ANSLAARGASTNTEAF
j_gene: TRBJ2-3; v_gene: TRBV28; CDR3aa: ASSLDRGSDTQY
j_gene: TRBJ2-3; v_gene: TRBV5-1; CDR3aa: ASSLGQGASTDTQY
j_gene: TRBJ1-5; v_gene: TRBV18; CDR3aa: ASSQGQPDSNQPQH
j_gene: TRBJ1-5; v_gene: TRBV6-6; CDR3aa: ASSYGQNQPQH
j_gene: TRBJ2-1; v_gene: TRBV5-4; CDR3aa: ASSLGFEQF
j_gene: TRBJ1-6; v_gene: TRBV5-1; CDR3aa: ASSLVFSGDSPLH
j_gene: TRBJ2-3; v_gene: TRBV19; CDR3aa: ASYSAKRDTQY
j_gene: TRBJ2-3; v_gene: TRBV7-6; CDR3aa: ASSGANGAGTQY
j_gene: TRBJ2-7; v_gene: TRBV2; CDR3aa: ASSDNNSYEQY
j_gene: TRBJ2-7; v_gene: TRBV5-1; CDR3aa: ASSSGQGSAEQY
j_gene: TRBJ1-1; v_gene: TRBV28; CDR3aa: ASSPLPSQAAF
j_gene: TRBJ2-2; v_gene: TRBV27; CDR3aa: ASALRGSNTGELF
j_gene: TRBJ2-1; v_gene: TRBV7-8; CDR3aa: ASSPRTGRRGYNEQF
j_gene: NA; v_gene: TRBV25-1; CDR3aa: ASSEQFYEQY
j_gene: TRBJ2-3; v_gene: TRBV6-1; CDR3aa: ASRRTWTGLDTQY
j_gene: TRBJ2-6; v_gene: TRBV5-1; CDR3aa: ASSFPSSGANVLT